This T cell receptor beta chain is drawn from a study of technical replicates of blood from a handful of donors. Profiling relied on immunoSEQ multiplex PCR, and the TCRdb table lists in-frame clones only, not all of them. Seen here are about 80,000 clones, 89% observed once, and the top ten hold roughly 0.38%. This TCR was sampled from a human donor in good health. The sample consisted of T cells isolated from PBMCs.

CDR3 nucleotides: TGTGCCATCAGTGAGTTACTTGACAGGGGGCAACTGAACACTGAAGCTTTCTTT. This codes for CAISELLDRGQLNTEAFF. The J gene is TRBJ1-1, the V gene TRBV10-3; 10 bases align to TRBD1. Germline-derived CDR1 and CDR2 are ENHRY and SYGVKD. The CDR3 is 18 amino acids. The trim removed 1 base at V and 0 bases at J, leaving 8 bases unmatched.